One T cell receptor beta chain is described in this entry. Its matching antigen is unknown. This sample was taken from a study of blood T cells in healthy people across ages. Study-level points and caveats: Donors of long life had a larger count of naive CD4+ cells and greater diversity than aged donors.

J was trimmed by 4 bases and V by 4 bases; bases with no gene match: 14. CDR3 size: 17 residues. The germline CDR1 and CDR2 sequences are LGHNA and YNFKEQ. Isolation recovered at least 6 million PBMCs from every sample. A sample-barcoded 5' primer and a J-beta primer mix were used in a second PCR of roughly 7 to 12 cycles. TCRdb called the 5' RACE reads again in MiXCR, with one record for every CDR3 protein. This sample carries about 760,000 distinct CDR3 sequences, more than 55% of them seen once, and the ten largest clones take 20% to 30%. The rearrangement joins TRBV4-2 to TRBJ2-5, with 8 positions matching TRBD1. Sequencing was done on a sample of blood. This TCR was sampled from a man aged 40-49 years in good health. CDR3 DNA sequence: TGTGCCAGCAGCCCGCAGGTCCGGTCAGGGGGCCGAGAGACCCAGTACTTC. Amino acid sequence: CASSPQVRSGGRETQYF.